One and the same sample provided the 32 T cell receptor beta chains below, sequenced in a study of PD-1 blockade in classical Hodgkin lymphoma. Patients all relapsed after autologous stem cell transplantation, and there was variation in brentuximab vedotin exposure. TCRdb's copy holds only in-frame clones and misses some; the assay was immunoSEQ multiplex PCR. The table lists 30,000 or so clones, 80% to 90% of them singletons. The material was peripheral blood mononuclear cells (PBMCs), obtained at baseline. The origin of the receptors is a human donor with classical Hodgkin lymphoma.

The chain combines TRBV6-1 with TRBJ2-5, with a weak D call TRBD1 (6 bases). CDR3 size: 14 residues. V was shortened by 0 bases and J by 5 bases, with 10 bases between the two germline ends. Germline V gene lookup returns CDR1 MNHNS and CDR2 SASEGT. The CDR3 nucleotides are TGTGCCAGCAGTGAAGCGCAGGGGCAGGAGACCCAGTACTTC. Translating it yields CASSEAQGQETQYF.

The CDR3: CASSLDPDGNTIYF. DNA of the CDR3: TGTGCCAGCAGCTTAGATCCAGATGGAAACACCATATATTTT. The rearrangement links TRBV11-2 to TRBJ1-3; D remains ambiguous. CDR3 size: 14 residues. V was trimmed by 0 bases and J by 3 bases, leaving 6 bases between them. Germline lookup yields CDR1 SGHAT and CDR2 FQNNGV.

This chain joins TRBV9 and TRBJ1-2, with D perhaps matching TRBD1 (6 bases). Trimming left V 4 bases short and J 0 bases short, with 22 bases between. Germline V gene data show CDR1 as SGDLS and CDR2 as YYNGEE. The CDR3 covers 18 residues. The CDR3 region has the DNA TGTGCCAGCAGCCCTCGCCCCGGACAGCACCCACCTAACTATGGCTACACCTTC. Protein product: CASSPRPGQHPPNYGYTF. The variable domain in full, with the rest retrieved from reference TRBV9 and TRBJ1-2, is DSGVTQTPKHLITATGQRVTLRCSPRSGDLSVYWYQQSLDQGLQFLIQYYNGEERAKGNILERFSAQQFPDLHSELNLSSLELGDSALYFCASSPRPGQHPPNYGYTFGSGTRLTVV.

This CDR3 is CASSQQFRDRLRGYTF. CDR3 bases: TGTGCCAGCAGCCAGCAATTCCGGGACAGGCTTAGGGGCTACACCTTC. The rearrangement uses TRBV7-2 and TRBJ1-2; 8 nucleotides agree with TRBD1. The J segment lost 8 bases and the V segment lost 5 bases, leaving 16 bases of the junction unmatched. This CDR3 has 16 residues. Germline assignment: CDR1 SGHTA and CDR2 FQGNSA.

The rearrangement uses TRBV7-9 and TRBJ2-7; 10 bases line up with TRBD1. Per germline, CDR1 SEHNR and CDR2 FQNEAQ (reference sequence). This CDR3 region has 15 residues. V lost 4 bases and J lost 3; bases outside the gene matches: 6. The CDR3 is CASSYGTGVGYEQYF. The CDR3 DNA sequence: TGTGCCAGCAGCTATGGGACAGGGGTGGGCTACGAGCAGTACTTC. The full variable domain, with the rest looked up from reference TRBV7-9 and TRBJ2-7, is DTGVSQNPRHKITKRGQNVTFRCDPISEHNRLYWYRQTLGQGPEFLTYFQNEAQLEKSRLLSDRFSAERPKGSFSTLEIQRTEQGDSAMYLCASSYGTGVGYEQYFGPGTRLTVT.

The V call is TRBV7-2, the J call TRBJ2-3, with D uncertain. The CDR3 extends over 12 amino acids. CDR1 and CDR2 (germline): SGHTA, FQGNSA. V was clipped by 3 bases and J by 6 bases, with 7 bases between them. CDR3 DNA: TGTGCCAGCAGCTTCGGGTTGGATACGCAGTATTTT. This codes for CASSFGLDTQYF.

Only one count was recorded for this clone. The rearrangement joins TRBV28 to TRBJ1-1; D might be TRBD1 (5 bases). Germline V gene data show CDR1 as MDHEN and CDR2 as SYDVKM. V lost 6 bases, J lost 6 bases, and 14 bases lay in between. The CDR3 is made up of 13 amino acids. The CDR3 reads CASSPGRGAEAFF. The CDR3 nucleotides are TGTGCCAGCAGCCCAGGGAGGGGTGCTGAAGCTTTCTTT.

The chain joins TRBV29-1 to TRBJ2-7; 8 positions agree with TRBD1. CDR1 is SQVTM and CDR2 is ANQGSEA in the germline V gene. V shed 5 bases and J 2 bases; nucleotides not matched to a gene: 2. CDR3 length: 12 residues. The CDR3: CSVRTGTYEQYF. The CDR3 bases are TGCAGCGTTCGGACAGGGACCTACGAGCAGTACTTC.

The gene calls are TRBV19 and TRBJ1-1; no clear D gene. The CDR3 is 15 residues long. V lost 3 bases to trimming and J lost 6 bases, with 17 bases between them. CDR1 LNHDA and CDR2 SQIVND come from the germline V gene (reference sequence). CDR3 region: CASSIRAGGQAEAFF. The CDR3 coding sequence is TGTGCCAGTAGTATCCGGGCAGGCGGGCAGGCTGAAGCTTTCTTT.

This chain connects TRBV7-2 to TRBJ2-2; D might be TRBD1 (5 bases). The CDR3 is 16 residues long. Trimming removed 6 bases from V and 2 bases from J, with 16 bases in between. Germline CDR1 and CDR2: SGHTA and FQGNSA. CDR3: CASRTQGPRNTGELFF. The CDR3 bases are TGTGCCAGCAGGACTCAGGGCCCCCGAAACACCGGGGAGCTGTTTTTT. The variable domain in full, completed from reference TRBV7-2 and TRBJ2-2, reads GAGVSQSPSNKVTEKGKDVELRCDPISGHTALYWYRQSLGQGLEFLIYFQGNSAPDKSGLPSDRFSAERTGGSVSTLTIQRTQQEDSAVYLCASRTQGPRNTGELFFGEGSRLTVL.

The chain has TRBV6-1 and TRBJ2-7, with D perhaps matching TRBD2 (6 bases). The CDR3 runs 13 residues. V shed 6 bases and J shed 6 bases, with 15 bases lying between them. The germline gives CDR1 MNHNS, CDR2 SASEGT. Written as DNA, the CDR3 is TGTGCCAGCAGCGGGGGTAATGAAGGCGAGCAGTACTTC. This codes for CASSGGNEGEQYF.

This chain uses TRBV7-2 with TRBJ1-6, with TRBD1 matching over 7 bases. The CDR3 length is 15 residues. Germline lookup yields CDR1 SGHTA and CDR2 FQGNSA. The V and J ends lost 6 bases and 7 bases, in that order; junction bases with no gene match: 9. The CDR3 DNA sequence: TGTGCCAGCAGTTCCAGGGGGTCACGAAATTCACCCCTCCACTTT. It specifies CASSSRGSRNSPLHF.

This chain connects TRBV7-9 to TRBJ2-7; weak D call: TRBD1 (5 bases). V was trimmed by 4 bases and J by 2 bases, leaving 18 bases between them. Germline V gives CDR1 SEHNR, CDR2 FQNEAQ (reference sequence). CDR3 length: 16 residues. CDR3 DNA: TGTGCCAGCAGCTCAAAAGTAGGCCAGGGCGCCTACGAGCAGTACTTC. Encoded protein: CASSSKVGQGAYEQYF. The whole variable domain, remainder taken from reference TRBV7-9 and TRBJ2-7, is DTGVSQNPRHKITKRGQNVTFRCDPISEHNRLYWYRQTLGQGPEFLTYFQNEAQLEKSRLLSDRFSAERPKGSFSTLEIQRTEQGDSAMYLCASSSKVGQGAYEQYFGPGTRLTVT.

This clone was observed a few times. The chain has TRBV5-1 and TRBJ2-2; tentative D call: TRBD2 (5 bases). The V end lost 0 bases, the J end lost 5 bases, and 11 bases lay between the germline ends. The CDR3 is 15 amino acids. The germline gives CDR1 SGHRS, CDR2 YFSETQ. The CDR3 bases are TGCGCCAGCAGCTTGGACGAGGGTAGGACCGGGGAGCTGTTTTTT. Its translation: CASSLDEGRTGELFF.

This chain joins TRBV4-3 and TRBJ1-2; D is unclear. The CDR3 extends over 16 amino acids. Trimming stripped 0 bases from V and 4 bases from J, with 15 bases between. CDR1 is LGHNA and CDR2 is YSLEER in the germline V gene. This chain's CDR3 is CASSQDTVRAPYGYTF. The CDR3 region has the DNA TGCGCCAGCAGCCAAGATACCGTACGGGCTCCCTATGGCTACACCTTC.

The rearrangement uses TRBV11-3 and TRBJ1-2, with D tentatively TRBD1 (5 bases). Germline V gene sequence: CDR1 SGHNT, CDR2 YENEEA. The CDR3 is 14 amino acids. With 2 bases removed from V and 8 bases from J, the gap between germline ends came to 15 bases. CDR3 nucleotides: TGTGCCAGCAGCTTAAAGGGGAGATCTTTAGGCTACACCTTC. Residues: CASSLKGRSLGYTF.

The CDR3 nucleotides are TGTGCCAGCAGTTTGTTGGGGTTGGGGTACGAGCAGTACTTC. Its translation: CASSLLGLGYEQYF. The V and J genes are TRBV28 and TRBJ2-7; D is unresolved. The CDR3 is made up of 14 amino acids. The germline V gene has CDR1 MDHEN and CDR2 SYDVKM. The V end lost 3 bases, the J end lost 4 bases, and 13 bases lay between the germline ends.

The gene calls are TRBV4-3 and TRBJ2-1, with 15 bases that match TRBD2. CDR1 and CDR2 from the germline V gene are LGHNA and YSLEER. The CDR3 sequence is 15 residues long. The junction had 6 bases not matched to a gene; V was cut back by 1 base and J by 14 bases. The CDR3 is CASSQGTSGGVSKFF. The CDR3 bases are TGCGCCAGCAGCCAAGGGACTAGCGGGGGGGTGTCGAAGTTCTTC.

This chain connects TRBV7-2 to TRBJ2-3; D is perhaps TRBD2 (6 bases). Germline loops: CDR1 SGHTA, CDR2 FQGNSA. The CDR3 consists of 14 residues. V was trimmed by 3 bases and J by 3 bases, leaving 10 bases between them. The CDR3 here is CASSLDAGTDTQYF. The CDR3 region has the DNA TGTGCCAGCAGCTTGGATGCGGGGACAGATACGCAGTATTTT.

This clone showed up just a few times. This sequence joins TRBV6-4 and TRBJ1-2, with a tentative D call TRBD1 (5 bases). The CDR3 is made up of 14 amino acids. V lost 0 bases to trimming and J lost 4 bases, with 9 bases between them. Germline V gene data show CDR1 as MRHNA and CDR2 as SNTAGT. The CDR3: CASSDSPGTYGYTF. The CDR3 DNA is TGTGCCAGCAGTGACTCTCCAGGGACCTATGGCTACACCTTC.

This rearrangement joins TRBV28 to TRBJ1-2; possibly TRBD1 for D (5 bases). V was trimmed by 5 bases and J by 5 bases, leaving 9 bases between them. Germline CDR1 is MDHEN and CDR2 is SYDVKM. The CDR3 is made up of 12 amino acids. This CDR3 is CASSTQGYGYTF. CDR3 DNA: TGTGCCAGCAGTACCCAGGGATATGGCTACACCTTC.

This rearrangement joins TRBV28 to TRBJ2-7; D may be TRBD2 (6 bases). CDR3 length: 15 residues. Germline CDR1 MDHEN, CDR2 SYDVKM. V lost 3 bases to trimming and J lost 2 bases, with 14 bases between them. The CDR3: CASSLTGGPTYEQYF. In DNA, the CDR3 is TGTGCCAGCAGTTTGACCGGGGGTCCCACCTACGAGCAGTACTTC.

The gene calls are TRBV19 and TRBJ1-1; 8 nucleotides match TRBD1. CDR1 LNHDA and CDR2 SQIVND come from the germline V gene (reference sequence). Losses at the gene ends were 5 bases for V and 4 bases for J; bases not matched to a gene: 6. The CDR3 is made up of 14 amino acids. The CDR3 loop is CASSSTGAVTEAFF. The CDR3 coding sequence is TGTGCCAGTAGTTCGACAGGGGCCGTCACTGAAGCTTTCTTT.

The chain links TRBV15 to TRBJ1-5; tentatively, D is TRBD1 (5 bases). This CDR3 contains 16 residues. CDR1 is LNHNV, CDR2 YYDKDF, per germline (reference sequence). With 3 bases removed from V and 2 bases from J, the gap between germline ends came to 14 bases. CDR3 DNA sequence: TGTGCCACCAGCAGGTTGAGGCAGGGACGCAATCAGCCCCAGCATTTT. Translation gives CATSRLRQGRNQPQHF.

This clone was picked up a small number of times. This chain connects TRBV5-1 to TRBJ2-2; no firm D call. The CDR3 sequence is 13 residues long. The V and J ends lost 4 bases and 3 bases respectively, with 7 bases between them. CDR1 is SGHRS and CDR2 is YFSETQ in the germline V gene. The CDR3 nucleotides read TGCGCCAGCAGCCCTGATTACACCGGGGAGCTGTTTTTT. Amino acid sequence: CASSPDYTGELFF. Looking up the rest from reference TRBV5-1 and TRBJ2-2 gives the full variable domain: KAGVTQTPRYLIKTRGQQVTLSCSPISGHRSVSWYQQTPGQGLQFLFEYFSETQRNKGNFPGRFSGRQFSNSRSEMNVSTLELGDSALYLCASSPDYTGELFFGEGSRLTVL.

The chain combines TRBV27 with TRBJ1-2; TRBD1 agrees at 7 bases. Per germline, CDR1 MNHEY and CDR2 SMNVEV (reference sequence). Losses at the gene ends were 4 bases for V and 5 bases for J; bases not matched to a gene: 10. The CDR3 has 15 residues. The CDR3 spells CASSYHWDRVYGYTF. The CDR3 DNA is TGTGCCAGCAGTTACCATTGGGACAGAGTTTATGGCTACACCTTC.

The rearrangement links TRBV14 to TRBJ2-1; 8 bases map to TRBD2. Germline V CDR1 and CDR2: SGHDN, FVKESK. CDR3 size: 17 residues. Trimming cost V 0 bases and J 1 base; bases outside gene matches: 5. The CDR3 here is CASSQDSGGGSYNEQFF. The CDR3 coding sequence is TGTGCCAGCAGCCAAGACAGCGGGGGCGGGTCCTACAATGAGCAGTTCTTC.

As concerns this clone: This sample also contains other DNA sequences that code for the same CDR3. This rearrangement joins TRBV18 to TRBJ1-2, with D possibly matching TRBD1 (6 bases). Germline V gene lookup returns CDR1 KGHSH and CDR2 LQKENI. Deletions cut 4 bases from V and 2 bases from J, with 14 bases between. The CDR3 sequence is 15 residues long. As DNA, the CDR3 is TGTGCCAGCTCACGGCAGACAGGAGAGAACTATGGCTACACCTTC. It specifies CASSRQTGENYGYTF.

The V gene is TRBV9, the J gene TRBJ1-2, with TRBD1 identical over 9 bases. This CDR3 region has 14 residues. V lost 3 bases, J lost 3 bases, and 3 bases stayed unmatched. CDR1 and CDR2 (germline): SGDLS, YYNGEE. The CDR3 nucleotides read TGTGCCAGCAGCGGTGACAGGGGGGACTATGGCTACACCTTC. Its protein product is CASSGDRGDYGYTF. Full variable domain (rest looked up from reference TRBV9 and TRBJ1-2): DSGVTQTPKHLITATGQRVTLRCSPRSGDLSVYWYQQSLDQGLQFLIQYYNGEERAKGNILERFSAQQFPDLHSELNLSSLELGDSALYFCASSGDRGDYGYTFGSGTRLTVV.

The sample holds a few counts of this clone. The chain combines TRBV6-5 with TRBJ1-2; the match to TRBD1 covers 8 bases. Germline V CDR1 and CDR2: MNHEY, SVGAGI. This CDR3 spans 15 amino acids. The V segment lost 6 bases and the J segment 1 base; nucleotides outside the gene matches: 7. CDR3 in amino acids: CASRTTGGINYGYTF. The DNA of the CDR3 is TGTGCCAGCAGAACAACAGGGGGGATTAACTATGGCTACACCTTC.

The rearrangement joins TRBV19 to TRBJ1-6; D is ambiguous. Germline V gene data show CDR1 as LNHDA and CDR2 as SQIVND (reference sequence). Trimming took off 3 bases at V and 5 bases at J, with 17 bases between the two ends. This CDR3 is 17 amino acids long. CDR3: CASSIQHVNSNNSPLHF. The CDR3 DNA reads TGTGCCAGTAGTATTCAACACGTCAATAGTAATAATTCACCCCTCCACTTT.

The chain joins TRBV19 to TRBJ2-1; D perhaps matches TRBD2 (6 bases). Germline V gene data show CDR1 as LNHDA and CDR2 as SQIVND (reference sequence). Trimming took off 3 bases at V and 10 bases at J, with 19 bases between the two ends. This CDR3 contains 15 residues. The CDR3 coding sequence is TGTGCCAGTAGTATTCAAATGGCTAGCGTCAGAGAGCAGTTCTTC. Translation: CASSIQMASVREQFF.